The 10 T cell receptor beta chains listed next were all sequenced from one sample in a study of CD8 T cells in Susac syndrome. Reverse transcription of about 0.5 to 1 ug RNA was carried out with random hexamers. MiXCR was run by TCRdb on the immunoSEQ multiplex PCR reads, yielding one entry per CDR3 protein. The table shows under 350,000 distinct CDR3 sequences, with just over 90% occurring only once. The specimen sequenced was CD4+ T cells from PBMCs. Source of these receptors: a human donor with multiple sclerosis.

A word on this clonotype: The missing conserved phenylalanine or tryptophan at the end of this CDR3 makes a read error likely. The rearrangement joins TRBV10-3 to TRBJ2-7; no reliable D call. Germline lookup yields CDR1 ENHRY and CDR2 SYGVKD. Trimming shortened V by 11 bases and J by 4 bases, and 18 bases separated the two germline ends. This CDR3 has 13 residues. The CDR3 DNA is TGTGCCCCTCCAGATGGGTTTTTATACGAGCAGTACTAC. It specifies CAPPDGFLYEQYY.

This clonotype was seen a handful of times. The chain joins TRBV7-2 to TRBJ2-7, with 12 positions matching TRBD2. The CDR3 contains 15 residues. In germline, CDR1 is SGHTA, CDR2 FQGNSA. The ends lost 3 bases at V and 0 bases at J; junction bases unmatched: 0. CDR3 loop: CASSLTSGGSYEQYF. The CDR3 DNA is TGTGCCAGCAGCTTGACTAGCGGGGGCTCCTACGAGCAGTACTTC.

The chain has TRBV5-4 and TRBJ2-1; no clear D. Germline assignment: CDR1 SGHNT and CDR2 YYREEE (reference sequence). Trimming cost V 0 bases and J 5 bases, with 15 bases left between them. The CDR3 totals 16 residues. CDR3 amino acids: CASSLGAPRPNNEQFF. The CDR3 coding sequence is TGTGCCAGCAGCTTGGGGGCCCCTCGGCCGAACAATGAGCAGTTCTTC.

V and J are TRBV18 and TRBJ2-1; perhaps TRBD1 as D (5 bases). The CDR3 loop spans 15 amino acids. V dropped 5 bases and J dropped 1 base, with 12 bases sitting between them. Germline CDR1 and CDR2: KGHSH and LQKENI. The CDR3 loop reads CASSSVAGSYNEQFF. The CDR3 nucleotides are TGTGCCAGCTCATCGGTCGCAGGGTCCTACAATGAGCAGTTCTTC.

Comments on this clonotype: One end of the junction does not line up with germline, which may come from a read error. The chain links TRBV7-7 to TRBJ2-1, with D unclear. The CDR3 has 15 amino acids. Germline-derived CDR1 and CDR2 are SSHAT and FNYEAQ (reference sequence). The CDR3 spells CASSLRKISYNEQFF. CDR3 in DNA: TGTGCTAGCAGCTTAAGGAAAATCTCCTACAATGAGCAGTTCTTC.

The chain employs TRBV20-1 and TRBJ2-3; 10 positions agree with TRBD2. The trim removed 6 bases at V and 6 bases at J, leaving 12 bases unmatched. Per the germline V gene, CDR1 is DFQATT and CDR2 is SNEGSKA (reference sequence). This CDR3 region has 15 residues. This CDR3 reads CSAPFLAGDRDTQYF. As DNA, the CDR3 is TGCAGTGCCCCTTTCCTAGCGGGAGATCGGGATACGCAGTATTTT.

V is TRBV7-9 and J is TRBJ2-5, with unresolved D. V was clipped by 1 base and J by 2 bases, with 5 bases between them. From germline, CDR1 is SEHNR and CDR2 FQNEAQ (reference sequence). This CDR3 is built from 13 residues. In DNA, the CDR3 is TGTGCCAGCAGCTTAGTCCCGCAAGAGACCCAGTACTTC. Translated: CASSLVPQETQYF.

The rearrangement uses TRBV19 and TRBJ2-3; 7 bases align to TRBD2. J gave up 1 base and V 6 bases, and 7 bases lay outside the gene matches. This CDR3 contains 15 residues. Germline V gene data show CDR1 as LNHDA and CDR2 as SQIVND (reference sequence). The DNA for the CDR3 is TGTGCCAGTAGCCGGGGAGGGAAGGGCACAGATACGCAGTATTTT. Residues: CASSRGGKGTDTQYF.

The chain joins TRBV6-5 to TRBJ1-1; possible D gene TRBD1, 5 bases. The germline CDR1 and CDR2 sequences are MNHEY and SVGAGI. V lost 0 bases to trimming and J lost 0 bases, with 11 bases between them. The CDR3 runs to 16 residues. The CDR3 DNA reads TGTGCCAGCAGTTACTCATTCCAGGGAGTGAACACTGAAGCTTTCTTT. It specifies CASSYSFQGVNTEAFF.

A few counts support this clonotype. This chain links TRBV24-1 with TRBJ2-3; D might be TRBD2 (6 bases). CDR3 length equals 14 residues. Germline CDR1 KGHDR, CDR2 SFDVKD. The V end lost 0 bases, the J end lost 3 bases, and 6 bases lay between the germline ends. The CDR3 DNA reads TGTGCCACCAGTGATTTGCGGGGGACAGATACGCAGTATTTT. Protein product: CATSDLRGTDTQYF.